This passage covers 18 T cell receptor beta chains from one sample sequenced in a study of T cells in Graves' hyperthyroidism and ophthalmopathy. TCR beta CDR3 regions were amplified from RNA transcripts. The HTBI primer set served for first-round RT-PCR of the TCR CDR3. Each CDR3 protein is one row after TCRdb ran MiXCR on the multiplex PCR reads. The sample holds 450,000 to 550,000 distinct CDR3 sequences, approximately 25% seen once. The sequenced material came from blood. The source is a woman in her 30s with Graves' ophthalmopathy.

The V and J genes are TRBV25-1 and TRBJ1-1; D not resolved. V lost 4 bases to trimming and J lost 8 bases, with 14 bases between them. The CDR3 length is 13 residues. The germline CDR1 and CDR2 sequences are MGHDK and SYGVNS. In nucleotides, the CDR3 is TGTGCCAGCAGTGGCGGGGTCCAACTAGAAGCTTTCTTT. Its translation: CASSGGVQLEAFF.

This clonotype was picked up a small number of times. This chain joins TRBV6-1 and TRBJ2-7; no firm D call. Germline CDR1 is MNHNS and CDR2 is SASEGT. The CDR3 has 11 amino acids. Trimming left V 6 bases short and J 7 bases short, with 10 bases between. CDR3 DNA: TGTGCCAGCAGAACAACGGGTGAGCAGTACTTC. It is translated as CASRTTGEQYF.

This clonotype was counted at least ten times. V and J are TRBV28 and TRBJ2-5, with D tentatively TRBD2 (5 bases). V gave up 6 bases and J gave up 2 bases, with 7 bases separating them. Looked up from germline, CDR1 is MDHEN and CDR2 is SYDVKM. The CDR3 runs 12 residues. CDR3 protein: CASRRRQETQYF. The CDR3 nucleotides are TGTGCCAGCAGGAGGAGGCAAGAGACCCAGTACTTC.

This clonotype was seen ten or more times. This chain connects TRBV29-1 to TRBJ1-1; 8 bases line up with TRBD1. The V and J ends lost 7 bases and 0 bases, in that order; junction bases with no gene match: 4. This CDR3 comprises 13 residues. CDR1 is SQVTM, CDR2 ANQGSEA, per germline. The CDR3 DNA sequence: TGCAGCGCAGTGACAGGGGTGAACACTGAAGCTTTCTTT. Translating gives CSAVTGVNTEAFF.

This clonotype was found a few times. The J gene is TRBJ2-7, the V gene TRBV6-2 or TRBV6-3; 8 bases line up with TRBD2. Germline CDR1 and CDR2: MNHEY and SVGEGT. The CDR3 totals 15 residues. The V gene end was trimmed by 7 bases and the J gene end by 1 base; junction bases not matched to a gene: 9. The CDR3 sequence is CASTPTSGPSYEQYF. The CDR3 nucleotides read TGTGCCAGCACCCCCACTAGCGGACCTTCCTACGAGCAGTACTTC.

There are many counts of this clonotype. The chain carries TRBV11-2 and TRBJ2-2; 10 bases agree with TRBD2. Germline V lookup: CDR1 SGHAT, CDR2 FQNNGV. Losses at the gene ends were 6 bases for V and 4 bases for J; bases not matched to a gene: 8. The CDR3 extends over 16 amino acids. The CDR3 sequence: CASRSTRTSGTGELFF. Written as DNA, the CDR3 is TGTGCCAGCAGGTCAACTAGGACTAGCGGCACCGGGGAGCTGTTTTTT.

The rearrangement uses TRBV29-1 and TRBJ1-1; 12 positions agree with TRBD1. Trimming removed 3 bases from V and 5 bases from J; junction bases left unmatched: 7. Germline CDR1 reads SQVTM; CDR2 reads ANQGSEA. The CDR3 contains 15 residues. The CDR3 DNA reads TGCAGCGTTGAGGGGGACAGGGGGCGGGAAACTGAAGCTTTCTTT. This sequence encodes CSVEGDRGRETEAFF. Combining the CDR3 with reference TRBV29-1 and TRBJ1-1 gives the whole variable domain SAVISQKPSRDICQRGTSLTIQCQVDSQVTMMFWYRQQPGQSLTLIATANQGSEATYESGFVIDKFPISRPNLTFSTLTVSNMSPEDSSIYLCSVEGDRGRETEAFFGQGTRLTVV.

This clonotype has ten or more counts. The chain has TRBV28 and TRBJ1-5, with 7 bases matching TRBD1. After removal of 6 bases from V and 5 bases from J, the junction contained 16 bases not matched to a gene. Germline lookup yields CDR1 MDHEN and CDR2 SYDVKM. CDR3 length: 17 residues. CDR3 protein: CASRDGTASGSHQPQHF. The CDR3 region has the DNA TGTGCCAGCAGGGACGGGACAGCCTCGGGGTCCCATCAGCCCCAGCATTTT.

In its sample, this clonotype was seen a few times. The rearrangement links TRBV19 to TRBJ2-5; TRBD2 agrees at 8 bases. V dropped 0 bases and J dropped 5; count of bases not matched to a gene: 8. There are 16 residues in the CDR3. CDR1 LNHDA and CDR2 SQIVND come from the germline V gene (reference sequence). In DNA, the CDR3 is TGTGCCAGTAGTATAGATACGACTAGCGTTAAGGAGACCCAGTACTTC. Its translation is CASSIDTTSVKETQYF.

V usage is TRBV28 and J usage is TRBJ1-2; 9 bases map to TRBD1. The germline V gene has CDR1 MDHEN and CDR2 SYDVKM. CDR3 length: 14 residues. After removal of 7 bases from V and 4 bases from J, the junction contained 7 bases not matched to a gene. The CDR3 spells CASTGQGISYGYTF. CDR3 nucleotide sequence: TGTGCCAGCACGGGACAGGGAATATCCTATGGCTACACCTTC.

The genes are TRBV11-1 and TRBJ2-2; 8 nucleotides match TRBD1. The CDR3 runs to 17 residues. V lost 7 bases to trimming and J lost 0 bases; unmatched junction nucleotides: 10. Germline V gives CDR1 SGHAT, CDR2 FQDESV (reference sequence). The CDR3 nucleotides read TGTGCCAGCAACACACCTAAGGACAGGGCGAACACCGGGGAGCTGTTTTTT. Translated: CASNTPKDRANTGELFF.

This clonotype appeared many times. This sequence joins TRBV12-3 or TRBV12-4 and TRBJ2-7; 8 bases align to TRBD1. With 7 bases clipped from V and 0 bases from J, the junction kept 5 bases outside the gene matches. The CDR3 has 14 amino acids. In DNA, the CDR3 is TGTGCCAGCAAGCAACAGGGGGTCTCCTACGAGCAGTACTTC. It specifies CASKQQGVSYEQYF.

The chain couples TRBV2 to TRBJ1-1; D unresolved. V lost 4 bases to trimming and J lost 6 bases, with 12 bases between them. This CDR3 has 13 amino acids. Germline V lookup: CDR1 SNHLY, CDR2 FYNNEI. Here the CDR3 DNA reads TGTGCCAGCAGTGCCAGGTTGTCCTCTGAAGCTTTCTTT. It codes for CASSARLSSEAFF. Together with reference TRBV2 and TRBJ1-1, the CDR3 gives the full variable domain: EPEVTQTPSHQVTQMGQEVILRCVPISNHLYFYWYRQILGQKVEFLVSFYNNEISEKSEIFDDQFSVERPDGSNFTLKIRSTKLEDSAMYFCASSARLSSEAFFGQGTRLTVV.

In this sample, this clonotype turned up many times. The chain carries TRBV3-1 and TRBJ2-7; 8 bases line up with TRBD2. V was pared by 0 bases and J by 2 bases, with 3 bases of the junction left unmatched. Germline lookup yields CDR1 LGHDT and CDR2 YNNKEL (reference sequence). This CDR3 comprises 15 residues. The CDR3 nucleotides read TGTGCCAGCAGCCAAGATCCGGGACTAGCCTACGAGCAGTACTTC. Translation: CASSQDPGLAYEQYF.

V is TRBV20-1 and J is TRBJ1-2; 7 bases are shared with TRBD1. Germline loops: CDR1 DFQATT, CDR2 SNEGSKA (reference sequence). Trimming took 5 bases from V and 13 from J; bases not matched to a gene: 7. The CDR3 totals 10 residues. The CDR3 reads CSASGGIGTF. The CDR3 DNA reads TGCAGTGCTTCAGGGGGGATTGGCACCTTC.

The rearrangement joins TRBV11-2 to TRBJ2-7; perhaps TRBD2 as D (6 bases). The V gene's germline CDR1 is SGHAT and CDR2 FQNNGV. The CDR3 consists of 12 residues. V lost 7 bases and J lost 5, with 12 bases in between. CDR3 DNA: TGTGCCAGCACTCGGCCGGGGGACGAGCAGTACTTC. Translating it yields CASTRPGDEQYF.

This clonotype showed up many times. The genes are TRBV11-2 and TRBJ2-7; 10 bases are a match to TRBD1. The V gene end was trimmed by 3 bases and the J gene end by 4 bases; junction bases not matched to a gene: 9. Germline V CDR1 and CDR2: SGHAT, FQNNGV. The CDR3 length is 16 residues. This CDR3 is CASSLGTGQGGYEQYF. CDR3 nucleotides: TGTGCCAGCAGCTTGGGAACCGGACAGGGGGGTTACGAGCAGTACTTC.

V is TRBV12-3 or TRBV12-4 and J is TRBJ1-2; 9 nucleotides align to TRBD1. J was trimmed by 3 bases and V by 3 bases; bases with no gene match: 5. The CDR3 sequence is 15 residues long. The CDR3 nucleotides are TGTGCCAGCAGTTTTTCTTGGGACAGGGACTATGGCTACACCTTC. Translating gives CASSFSWDRDYGYTF.